This TCR beta chain was recovered during a study of vaccination effects on CD4 cells after COVID-19. Study background: Two-dose vaccination with either BNT162b2 or mRNA-1273 was given to the participants.

The V and J ends lost 6 bases and 4 bases respectively, with 12 bases between them. The CDR3 contains 13 residues. CDR1 is MDHEN and CDR2 is SYDVKM in the germline V gene. Regarding the study as a whole: Clones that were induced by infection or by vaccine showed marked contraction late after vaccination. Most post-vaccine spike-reactive clones in convalescents were new, not infection-derived.

This clone was detected only a few times. Antigen specificity is unknown. At the end of over 8 days of culture, CD4+ T cells were isolated. According to PCR results, the person was infected with SARS-CoV-2 between March and December 2020. The data were produced by immunoSEQ multiplex PCR, yet TCRdb's version contains in-frame clones alone and is incomplete. This table has 50,000 to 70,000 clones, approximately 70% appearing once. The source material was CD4+ T cells from PBMCs cultured without peptide, sampled before COVID-19 vaccination. This chain connects TRBV28 to TRBJ1-1, with a weak D call TRBD1 (6 bases). This receptor was taken from a human donor who had a prior SARS-CoV-2 infection. The CDR3 spells CASSWGGLTEAFF. CDR3 DNA sequence: TGTGCCAGCAGCTGGGGGGGGCTCACTGAAGCTTTCTTT.